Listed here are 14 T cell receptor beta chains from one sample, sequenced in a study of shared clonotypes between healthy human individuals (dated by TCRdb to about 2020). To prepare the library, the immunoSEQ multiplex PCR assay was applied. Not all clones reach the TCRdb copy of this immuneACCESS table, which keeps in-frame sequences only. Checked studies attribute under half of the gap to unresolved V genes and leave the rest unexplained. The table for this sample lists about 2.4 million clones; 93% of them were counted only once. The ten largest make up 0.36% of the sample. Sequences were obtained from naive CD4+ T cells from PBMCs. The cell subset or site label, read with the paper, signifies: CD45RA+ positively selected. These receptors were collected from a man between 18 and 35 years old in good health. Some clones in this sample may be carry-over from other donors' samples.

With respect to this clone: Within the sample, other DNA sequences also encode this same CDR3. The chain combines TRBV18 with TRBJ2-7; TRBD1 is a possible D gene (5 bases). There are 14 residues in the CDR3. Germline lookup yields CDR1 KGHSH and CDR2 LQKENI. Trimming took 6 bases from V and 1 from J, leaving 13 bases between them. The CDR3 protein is CASSQGRDSYEQYF. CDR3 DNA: TGTGCCAGCTCCCAGGGCAGGGATTCCTACGAGCAGTACTTC.

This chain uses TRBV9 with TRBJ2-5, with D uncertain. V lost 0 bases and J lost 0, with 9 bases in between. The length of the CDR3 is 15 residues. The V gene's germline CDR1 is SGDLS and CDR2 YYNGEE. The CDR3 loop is CASSVGMRYQETQYF. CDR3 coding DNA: TGTGCCAGCAGCGTAGGTATGAGGTACCAAGAGACCCAGTACTTC.

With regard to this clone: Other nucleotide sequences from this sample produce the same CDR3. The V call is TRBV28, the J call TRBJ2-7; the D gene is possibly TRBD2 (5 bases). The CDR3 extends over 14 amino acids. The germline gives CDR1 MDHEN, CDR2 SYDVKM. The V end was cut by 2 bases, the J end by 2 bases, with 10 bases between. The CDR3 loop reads CASSLSGRTYEQYF. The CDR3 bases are TGTGCCAGCAGTTTAAGCGGCCGTACCTACGAGCAGTACTTC.

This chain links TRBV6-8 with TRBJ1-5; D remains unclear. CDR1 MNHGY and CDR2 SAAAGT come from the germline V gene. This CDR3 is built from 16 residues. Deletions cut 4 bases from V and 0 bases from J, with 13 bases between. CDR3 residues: CASSLSERYSNQPQHF. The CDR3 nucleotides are TGTGCCAGCAGTTTAAGTGAGAGGTATAGCAATCAGCCCCAGCATTTT.

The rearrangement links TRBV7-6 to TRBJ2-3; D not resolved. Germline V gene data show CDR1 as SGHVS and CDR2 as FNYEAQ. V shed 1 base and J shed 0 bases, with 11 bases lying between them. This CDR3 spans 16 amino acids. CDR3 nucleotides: TGTGCCAGCAGCTTAGGCTCCACCGCTAGCACAGATACGCAGTATTTT. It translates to CASSLGSTASTDTQYF. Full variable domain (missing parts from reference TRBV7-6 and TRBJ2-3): GAGVSQSPRYKVTKRGQDVALRCDPISGHVSLYWYRQALGQGPEFLTYFNYEAQQDKSGLPNDRFSAERPEGSISTLTIQRTEQRDSAMYRCASSLGSTASTDTQYFGPGTRLTVL.

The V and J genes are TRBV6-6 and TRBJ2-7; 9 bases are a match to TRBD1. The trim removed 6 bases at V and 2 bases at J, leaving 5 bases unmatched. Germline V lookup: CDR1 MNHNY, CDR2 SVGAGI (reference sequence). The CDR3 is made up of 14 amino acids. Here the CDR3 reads CASRMGQGAYEQYF. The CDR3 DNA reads TGTGCCAGCAGGATGGGACAGGGAGCCTACGAGCAGTACTTC.

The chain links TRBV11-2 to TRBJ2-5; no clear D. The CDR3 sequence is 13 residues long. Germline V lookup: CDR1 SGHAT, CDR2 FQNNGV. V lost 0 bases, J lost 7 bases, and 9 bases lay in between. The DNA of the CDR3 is TGTGCCAGCAGCTTAGAAAGCCGAGGGACCCAGTACTTC. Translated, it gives CASSLESRGTQYF.

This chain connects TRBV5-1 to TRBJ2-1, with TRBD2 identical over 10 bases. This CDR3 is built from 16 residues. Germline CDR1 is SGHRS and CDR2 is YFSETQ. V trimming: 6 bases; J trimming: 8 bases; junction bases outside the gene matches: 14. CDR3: CASTLLPSGRVHEQFF. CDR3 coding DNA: TGCGCCAGCACCCTTCTCCCAAGCGGGAGGGTCCATGAGCAGTTCTTC.

The CDR3: CASSTGTRSYEQYF. CDR3 nucleotides: TGTGCCAGTAGTACCGGGACAAGGTCCTACGAGCAGTACTTC. The rearrangement joins TRBV19 to TRBJ2-7, with D perhaps matching TRBD1 (6 bases). The CDR3 is 14 amino acids. The V gene lost 4 bases and the J gene lost 1 base, with 11 bases spanning the gap. In germline, CDR1 is LNHDA, CDR2 SQIVND (reference sequence).

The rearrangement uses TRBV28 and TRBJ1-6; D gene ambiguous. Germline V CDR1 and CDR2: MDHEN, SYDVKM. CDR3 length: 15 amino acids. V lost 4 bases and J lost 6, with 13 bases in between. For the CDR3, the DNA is TGTGCCAGCAGTTGGTTTGGCCTTGGTAATTCACCCCTCCACTTT. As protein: CASSWFGLGNSPLHF.

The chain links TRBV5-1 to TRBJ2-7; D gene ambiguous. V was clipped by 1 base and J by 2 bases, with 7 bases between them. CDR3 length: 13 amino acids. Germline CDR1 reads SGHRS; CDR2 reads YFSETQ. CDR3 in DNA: TGCGCCAGCAGCTTGAACGGCCCCTACGAGCAGTACTTC. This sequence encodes CASSLNGPYEQYF.

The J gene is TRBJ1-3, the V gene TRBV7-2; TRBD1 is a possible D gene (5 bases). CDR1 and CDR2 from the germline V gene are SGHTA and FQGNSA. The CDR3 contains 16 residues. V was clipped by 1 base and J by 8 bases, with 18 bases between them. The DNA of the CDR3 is TGTGCCAGCAGCTTAGAGCCCCCGACAGAGACTGACACCATATATTTT. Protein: CASSLEPPTETDTIYF.

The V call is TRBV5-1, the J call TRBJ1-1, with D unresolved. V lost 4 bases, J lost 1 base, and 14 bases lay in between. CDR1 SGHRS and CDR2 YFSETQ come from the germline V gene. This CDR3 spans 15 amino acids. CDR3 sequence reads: CASSIGLLGNTEAFF. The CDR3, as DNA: TGCGCCAGCAGCATAGGACTTCTGGGGAACACTGAAGCTTTCTTT.

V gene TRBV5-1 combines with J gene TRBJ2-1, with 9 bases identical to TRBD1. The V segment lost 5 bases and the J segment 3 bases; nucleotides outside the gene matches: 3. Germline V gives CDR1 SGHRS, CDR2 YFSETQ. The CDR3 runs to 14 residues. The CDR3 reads CASRTGGDYNEQFF. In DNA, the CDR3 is TGCGCCAGCAGGACAGGGGGTGACTACAATGAGCAGTTCTTC. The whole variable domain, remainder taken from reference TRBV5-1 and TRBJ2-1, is KAGVTQTPRYLIKTRGQQVTLSCSPISGHRSVSWYQQTPGQGLQFLFEYFSETQRNKGNFPGRFSGRQFSNSRSEMNVSTLELGDSALYLCASRTGGDYNEQFFGPGTRLTVL.